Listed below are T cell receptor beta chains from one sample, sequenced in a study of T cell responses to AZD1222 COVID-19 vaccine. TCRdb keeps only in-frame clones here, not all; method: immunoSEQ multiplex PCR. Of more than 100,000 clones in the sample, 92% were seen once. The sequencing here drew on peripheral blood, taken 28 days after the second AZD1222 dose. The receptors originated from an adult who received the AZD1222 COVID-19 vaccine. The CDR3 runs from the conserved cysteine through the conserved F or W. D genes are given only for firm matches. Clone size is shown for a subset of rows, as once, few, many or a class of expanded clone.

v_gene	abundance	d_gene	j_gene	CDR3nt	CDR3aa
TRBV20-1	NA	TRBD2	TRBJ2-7	TGCAGTGCTAGTGGGACTAGCAGCCAGTACGAGCAGTACTTC	CSASGTSSQYEQYF
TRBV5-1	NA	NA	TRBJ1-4	TGCGCCAGCAGCTGGACTCAGGGAATTGCAACTAATGAAAAACTGTTTTTT	CASSWTQGIATNEKLFF
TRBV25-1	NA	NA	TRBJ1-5	TGTGCCAGCAGTGAACGTCGGGCCAGACTTAGCAATCAGCCCCAGCATTTT	CASSERRARLSNQPQHF
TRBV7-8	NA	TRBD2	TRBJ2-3	TGTGCCAGCAGCACCTACGAACTAGCGGGGTTTACAGATACGCAGTATTTT	CASSTYELAGFTDTQYF
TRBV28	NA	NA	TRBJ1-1	TGTGCCAGCAGCGTAGGGGGGACGAACACTGAAGCTTTCTTT	CASSVGGTNTEAFF
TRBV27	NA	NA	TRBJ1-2	TGTGCCAGCAGTTTAAACAGGGCCAACTATGGCTACACCTTC	CASSLNRANYGYTF
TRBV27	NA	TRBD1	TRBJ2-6	TGTGCCAGCAGTTTGACAGGGGGAGCTGGGGCCAACGTCCTGACTTTC	CASSLTGGAGANVLTF
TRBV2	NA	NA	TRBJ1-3	TGTGCCAGCAGTGAACTGGGGACAGGAAACACCATATATTTT	CASSELGTGNTIYF
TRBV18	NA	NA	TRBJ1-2	TGTGCCAGCTCACCAGAAAGGGAGCCCTATGGCTACACCTTC	CASSPEREPYGYTF
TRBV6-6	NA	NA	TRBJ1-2	TGTGCCAGCAGTTACTCTCCAGGCCAAGGATATGGCTACACCTTC	CASSYSPGQGYGYTF
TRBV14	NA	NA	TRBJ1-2	TGTGCCAGCAGCCGGACAATCAACTATGGCTACACCTTC	CASSRTINYGYTF
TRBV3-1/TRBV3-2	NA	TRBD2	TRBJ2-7	TGTGCCAGCAGCCCCCTAGTAGCGGGAGATCGGCTTAAGCAGTACTTC	CASSPLVAGDRLKQYF
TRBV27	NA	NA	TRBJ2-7	TGTGCCAGCAGTTTATCTGGGCCCTACGAGCAGTACTTC	CASSLSGPYEQYF
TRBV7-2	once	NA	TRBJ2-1	TGTGCCAGCAGCGGGGGAGTAAACAATGAGCAGTTCTTC	CASSGGVNNEQFF
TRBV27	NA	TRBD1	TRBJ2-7	TGTGCCACCAGAGACAGGGGGGACGAGCAGTACTTC	CATRDRGDEQYF
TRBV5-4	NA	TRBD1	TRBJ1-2	TGTGCCAGCAGCTTCCCGGACAGGTCGGATGGCTACACCTTC	CASSFPDRSDGYTF
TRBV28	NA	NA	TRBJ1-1	TGTGCCAGCAGTTTAATGAGGGGTGCGAACACTGAAGCTTTCTTT	CASSLMRGANTEAFF
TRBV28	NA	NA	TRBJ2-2	TGTGCCAGCAGTTTTAGCTGGAACACCGGGGAGCTGTTTTTT	CASSFSWNTGELFF
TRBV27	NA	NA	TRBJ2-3	TGTGCCAGCAGTTTAGAGAGGGGATTTTACTGCCACACAGATACGCAGTATTTT	CASSLERGFYCHTDTQYF
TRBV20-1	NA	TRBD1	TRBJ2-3	TGCAGCACAAACAGGGGAAACACGCAGTATTTT	CSTNRGNTQYF
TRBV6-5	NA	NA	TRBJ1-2	TGTGCCAGCAGTTACGGGCAGGGTCGGGGCTACACCTTC	CASSYGQGRGYTF
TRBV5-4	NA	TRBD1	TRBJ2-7	TGTGCCAGCAGTTCTCGGACAGGGGGCTTAAACGAGCAGTACTTC	CASSSRTGGLNEQYF
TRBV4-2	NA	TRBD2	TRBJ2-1	TGTGCCAGCAGCCAAATACGCGGGGGGGCACGCTACAATGAGCAGTTCTTC	CASSQIRGGARYNEQFF
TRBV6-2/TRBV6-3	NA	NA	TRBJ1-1	TGTGCCAGCAGTTTGGAGGGTATCGTCGCTGAAGCTTTCTTT	CASSLEGIVAEAFF
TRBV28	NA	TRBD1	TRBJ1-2	TGTGCCAGCAGTAACACCCGGGACAGACACTATGGCTACACCTTC	CASSNTRDRHYGYTF
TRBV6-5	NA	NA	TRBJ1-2	TGTGCCAGCAGTTACCTTAGGGCCGGGACCCTGTATGGCTACACCTTC	CASSYLRAGTLYGYTF